This T cell receptor (beta chain) was sequenced in a study of identical twins. Only healthy Caucasians were enrolled as donors. MiXCR, applied by TCRdb to the 5' RACE reads, yields one record per CDR3 protein. The sample has hundreds of thousands of distinct CDR3 sequences; around 8% are singletons. CDR3 size: 14 residues. V dropped 4 bases and J dropped 0 bases, with 10 bases sitting between them. CDR1 DFQATT and CDR2 SNEGSKA come from the germline V gene (reference sequence). This sample also belongs to another study, concerning yellow fever vaccine responses in identical twins.

The specimen sequenced was memory (CD45RO+) T cells sorted from blood. This clonotype was obtained from a woman aged 18-30 years in good health. V is TRBV20-1 and J is TRBJ2-1; D possibly corresponds to TRBD2 (5 bases). CDR3 nucleotides: TGCAGTGCTATCGGACTGGTCTCCTACAATGAGCAGTTCTTC. As protein: CSAIGLVSYNEQFF.